This T cell receptor beta chain came from a study of T-cell reconstitution after alpha-beta-depleted transplantation in children. Unique molecular identifiers were used to barcode this TCRbeta library. Via MiXCR, TCRdb re-called the PCR reads, giving one row per CDR3 protein. The sample shows a few hundred thousand distinct CDR3 sequences, roughly 9.1% of them seen only once. Study-level points and caveats: Counts and diversity of T cells one year after transplant came mostly from newly produced T cells.

This CDR3 is 18 amino acids long. From germline, CDR1 is SGHRS and CDR2 YFSETQ. The ends lost 4 bases at V and 6 bases at J; junction bases unmatched: 19. Ten or more counts support this clonotype. Antigen: not known. Here the sequenced sample was PBMCs, taken before TCRalphabeta/CD19-depleted stem cell transplant. This sequence joins TRBV5-1 and TRBJ2-3; 8 bases are a match to TRBD2. The receptor's source is a boy under two years old with acute myeloid leukemia, due to receive a stem cell transplant. CDR3 sequence reads: CASSVPTSGVKAADTQYF. DNA of the CDR3: TGCGCCAGCAGCGTCCCCACTAGCGGAGTTAAAGCTGCGGATACGCAGTATTTT.